This is a list of T cell receptor beta chains from one sample in a study of T cell changes during pregnancy in multiple sclerosis. Method: immunoSEQ multiplex PCR; TCRdb's copy keeps in-frame clones and lacks some. The sample includes about 55,000 clones, around 89% of them seen just once. This material consisted of CD4+ T cells from peripheral blood mononuclear cells, taken in the first trimester of pregnancy. The receptor source for this set is a female donor with multiple sclerosis, enrolled in a pregnancy study. Both conserved end residues are part of each CDR3. D genes are given only for firm matches. Some rows mark clone size as missing; the rest say once, few, many or name a class of expanded clone.

clone_size: once; j_call: TRBJ1-1; v_call: TRBV5-6; d_call: TRBD1; cdr3_aa: CASSRLDRGNTEAFF; cdr3_nt: TGTGCCAGCAGCCGACTCGACAGGGGGAACACTGAAGCTTTCTTT
clone_size: .; j_call: TRBJ2-2; v_call: TRBV19; d_call: TRBD1; cdr3_aa: CASSRQGSTGELFF; cdr3_nt: TGTGCCAGCAGTAGACAGGGAAGCACCGGGGAGCTGTTTTTT
clone_size: .; j_call: TRBJ2-2; v_call: TRBV28; d_call: .; cdr3_aa: CASSLFASGWTGELFF; cdr3_nt: TGTGCCAGCAGCCTATTCGCGTCAGGGTGGACCGGGGAGCTGTTTTTT
clone_size: .; j_call: TRBJ1-3; v_call: TRBV7-9; d_call: .; cdr3_aa: CASSFGSGNTIYF; cdr3_nt: TGTGCCAGCAGCTTCGGCTCTGGAAACACCATATATTTT
clone_size: once; j_call: TRBJ2-7; v_call: TRBV30; d_call: .; cdr3_aa: CAWSRGGESYEQYF; cdr3_nt: TGTGCCTGGAGTAGGGGGGGGGAATCCTACGAGCAGTACTTC
clone_size: .; j_call: TRBJ2-2; v_call: TRBV14; d_call: .; cdr3_aa: CASSLKPTGELFF; cdr3_nt: TGTGCCAGCAGCCTCAAGCCCACCGGGGAGCTGTTTTTT
clone_size: once; j_call: TRBJ1-1; v_call: TRBV6-1; d_call: .; cdr3_aa: CASSDLADPNTEAFF; cdr3_nt: TGTGCCAGCAGTGACCTGGCCGATCCAAACACTGAAGCTTTCTTT
clone_size: .; j_call: TRBJ1-4; v_call: TRBV5-6; d_call: TRBD1; cdr3_aa: CASSGETGSNEKLFF; cdr3_nt: TGTGCCAGCAGCGGAGAGACAGGGTCTAATGAAAAACTGTTTTTT
clone_size: .; j_call: TRBJ2-1; v_call: TRBV5-1; d_call: TRBD2; cdr3_aa: CASSSERGSYNEQFF; cdr3_nt: TGCGCCAGCAGCTCCGAGCGGGGATCCTACAATGAGCAGTTCTTC
clone_size: .; j_call: TRBJ2-7; v_call: TRBV30; d_call: .; cdr3_aa: CAWSQRLGSRTRGGLYEQYF; cdr3_nt: TGTGCCTGGAGTCAGAGGCTTGGGAGCAGGACCCGCGGGGGCCTTTACGAGCAGTACTTC
clone_size: .; j_call: TRBJ2-7; v_call: TRBV13; d_call: TRBD2; cdr3_aa: CASSQRTSGAYEQYF; cdr3_nt: TGTGCCAGCAGCCAACGGACTAGCGGGGCCTACGAGCAGTACTTC
clone_size: .; j_call: TRBJ2-5; v_call: TRBV2; d_call: TRBD2; cdr3_aa: CASSGTSGGAGETQYF; cdr3_nt: TGTGCCAGCAGCGGGACTAGCGGGGGGGCAGGGGAGACCCAGTACTTC
clone_size: .; j_call: TRBJ2-7; v_call: TRBV6-6; d_call: TRBD1; cdr3_aa: CASSYRGPYEQYF; cdr3_nt: TGTGCCAGCAGCTACAGGGGCCCCTACGAGCAGTACTTC
clone_size: .; j_call: TRBJ1-5; v_call: TRBV6-6; d_call: .; cdr3_aa: CASSSDRLNQPQHF; cdr3_nt: TGTGCCAGCAGTTCTGACAGACTTAATCAGCCCCAGCATTTT
clone_size: .; j_call: TRBJ2-5; v_call: TRBV5-1; d_call: TRBD2; cdr3_aa: CASRQQLAGGETQYF; cdr3_nt: TGCGCCAGCAGGCAACAACTAGCGGGAGGGGAGACCCAGTACTTC
clone_size: .; j_call: TRBJ2-1; v_call: TRBV9; d_call: .; cdr3_aa: CASSVATGSYNEQFF; cdr3_nt: TGTGCCAGCAGCGTAGCTACAGGGTCCTACAATGAGCAGTTCTTC
clone_size: .; j_call: TRBJ2-7; v_call: TRBV29-1; d_call: TRBD1; cdr3_aa: CSAGTGGYEQYF; cdr3_nt: TGCAGCGCCGGGACAGGGGGCTACGAGCAGTACTTC
clone_size: once; j_call: TRBJ2-7; v_call: TRBV4-3; d_call: .; cdr3_aa: CASSQDLGANYEQYF; cdr3_nt: TGCGCCAGCAGCCAAGATCTGGGGGCAAACTACGAGCAGTACTTC
clone_size: few; j_call: TRBJ1-6; v_call: TRBV7-9; d_call: TRBD1; cdr3_aa: CASSGTGGNNSPLHF; cdr3_nt: TGTGCCAGCAGCGGGACAGGGGGCAATAATTCACCCCTCCACTTT
clone_size: few; j_call: TRBJ1-1; v_call: TRBV5-1; d_call: .; cdr3_aa: CASSLDGGQRAFF; cdr3_nt: TGCGCCAGCAGCTTGGACGGGGGGCAGAGAGCTTTCTTT
clone_size: .; j_call: TRBJ2-2; v_call: TRBV5-1; d_call: TRBD1; cdr3_aa: CASSWTGANTGELFF; cdr3_nt: TGCGCCAGCAGCTGGACAGGGGCCAACACCGGGGAGCTGTTTTTT
clone_size: .; j_call: TRBJ2-7; v_call: TRBV9; d_call: .; cdr3_aa: CASSVGGAAYEQYF; cdr3_nt: TGTGCCAGCAGCGTAGGCGGAGCTGCCTACGAGCAGTACTTC
clone_size: .; j_call: TRBJ2-7; v_call: TRBV7-8; d_call: TRBD1; cdr3_aa: CASSAKPGQGYYEQYF; cdr3_nt: TGTGCCAGCAGCGCGAAACCGGGACAGGGGTACTACGAGCAGTACTTC
clone_size: .; j_call: TRBJ2-1; v_call: TRBV7-7; d_call: TRBD2; cdr3_aa: CASSLDPLAGGPREQFF; cdr3_nt: TGTGCTAGCAGCTTAGATCCACTAGCGGGAGGGCCCCGGGAGCAGTTCTTC
clone_size: once; j_call: TRBJ2-3; v_call: TRBV27; d_call: TRBD2; cdr3_aa: CASSLTSGSLDTQYF; cdr3_nt: TGTGCCAGCAGTTTGACTAGCGGGAGCTTAGATACGCAGTATTTT
clone_size: .; j_call: TRBJ2-3; v_call: TRBV7-6; d_call: .; cdr3_aa: CASSLSGDTQYF; cdr3_nt: TGTGCCAGCAGCTTATCAGGAGATACGCAGTATTTT
clone_size: .; j_call: TRBJ2-7; v_call: TRBV25-1; d_call: TRBD1; cdr3_aa: CASSNLGTGPNEQYF; cdr3_nt: TGTGCCAGCAGCAATCTCGGGACAGGGCCCAACGAGCAGTACTTC
clone_size: .; j_call: TRBJ2-1; v_call: TRBV7-7; d_call: TRBD1; cdr3_aa: CASSSGQGAQNEQFF; cdr3_nt: TGTGCTAGCAGTTCCGGACAGGGGGCGCAGAATGAGCAGTTCTTC
clone_size: .; j_call: TRBJ1-1; v_call: TRBV14; d_call: .; cdr3_aa: CASSQSTRTEAFF; cdr3_nt: TGTGCCAGCAGCCAATCTACGCGTACTGAAGCTTTCTTT
clone_size: once; j_call: TRBJ1-5; v_call: TRBV2; d_call: TRBD1; cdr3_aa: CASSDGQEGGGNQPQHF; cdr3_nt: TGTGCCAGCAGTGACGGCCAAGAAGGGGGCGGCAATCAGCCCCAGCATTTT
clone_size: .; j_call: TRBJ1-6; v_call: TRBV9; d_call: .; cdr3_aa: CASSVEPDLYNSPLHF; cdr3_nt: TGTGCCAGCAGCGTAGAACCAGATCTCTATAATTCACCCCTCCACTTT
clone_size: .; j_call: TRBJ1-1; v_call: TRBV30; d_call: .; cdr3_aa: CAWSRRGTEAFF; cdr3_nt: TGTGCCTGGAGTCGACGGGGCACTGAAGCTTTCTTT
clone_size: once; j_call: TRBJ2-3; v_call: TRBV10-3; d_call: TRBD1; cdr3_aa: CAISGGRDRRRSTDTQYF; cdr3_nt: TGTGCCATCAGTGGGGGCCGGGACAGGCGAAGGAGCACAGATACGCAGTATTTT
clone_size: .; j_call: TRBJ1-1; v_call: TRBV11-2; d_call: TRBD1; cdr3_aa: CASSLAYRGLGNTEAFF; cdr3_nt: TGTGCCAGCAGCTTAGCTTACAGGGGGCTGGGGAACACTGAAGCTTTCTTT
clone_size: once; j_call: TRBJ2-7; v_call: TRBV6-1; d_call: TRBD1; cdr3_aa: CASSVAGTETYEQYF; cdr3_nt: TGTGCCAGCAGTGTCGCCGGGACAGAGACCTACGAGCAGTACTTC
clone_size: .; j_call: TRBJ1-2; v_call: TRBV18; d_call: TRBD1; cdr3_aa: CASSALQGTNYGYTF; cdr3_nt: TGTGCCAGCTCAGCGTTACAGGGGACAAACTATGGCTACACCTTC
clone_size: .; j_call: TRBJ2-3; v_call: TRBV27; d_call: TRBD2; cdr3_aa: CASMNGGANTQYF; cdr3_nt: TGTGCCAGCATGAACGGGGGGGCGAATACGCAGTATTTT
clone_size: .; j_call: TRBJ1-1; v_call: TRBV6-5; d_call: TRBD1; cdr3_aa: CATRRGLDTEAFF; cdr3_nt: TGTGCCACCCGAAGGGGGCTAGACACTGAAGCTTTCTTT
clone_size: .; j_call: TRBJ1-6; v_call: TRBV5-4; d_call: .; cdr3_aa: CASSARGGTSGSPLHF; cdr3_nt: TGTGCCAGCAGCGCGCGAGGTGGGACTAGTGGGTCACCCCTCCACTTT
clone_size: .; j_call: TRBJ2-1; v_call: TRBV19; d_call: .; cdr3_aa: CASRQQGYNEQFF; cdr3_nt: TGTGCCAGTAGACAACAGGGCTACAATGAGCAGTTCTTC
clone_size: .; j_call: TRBJ1-2; v_call: TRBV23-1; d_call: TRBD1; cdr3_aa: CASSQSAGGRSYGYTF; cdr3_nt: TGCGCCAGCAGTCAATCCGCAGGGGGCCGTAGCTATGGCTACACCTTC
clone_size: .; j_call: TRBJ2-4; v_call: TRBV6-1; d_call: TRBD2; cdr3_aa: CASGRALAKNIQYF; cdr3_nt: TGTGCCAGCGGGAGGGCGTTAGCCAAAAACATTCAGTACTTC
clone_size: .; j_call: TRBJ1-1; v_call: TRBV29-1; d_call: TRBD1; cdr3_aa: CSVADRIAVTEAFF; cdr3_nt: TGCAGCGTTGCGGACAGGATAGCGGTCACTGAAGCTTTCTTT